This entry concerns a single T cell receptor beta chain. PCR was performed using 60 Vbeta and 13 Jbeta primers. Libraries were prepared by immunoSEQ multiplex PCR; TCRdb keeps only in-frame clonotypes and omits some of them. The sample has approximately 240,000 clones, 75% to 90% seen once. The sample is drawn from a study of cytomegalovirus exposure and HLA in healthy donors. The CDR3 length is 13 residues. Looked up from germline, CDR1 is SGDLS and CDR2 is YYNGEE. V lost 1 base and J 3 bases, leaving 7 bases between the germline ends. The chain joins TRBV9 to TRBJ1-1, with D perhaps matching TRBD1 (6 bases). This sequence was found in a woman under 30 in good health and CMV-seronegative. Sample: PBMCs. The CDR3 reads CASSVSGDTEAFF. DNA for the CDR3: TGTGCCAGCAGCGTATCAGGGGACACTGAAGCTTTCTTT.